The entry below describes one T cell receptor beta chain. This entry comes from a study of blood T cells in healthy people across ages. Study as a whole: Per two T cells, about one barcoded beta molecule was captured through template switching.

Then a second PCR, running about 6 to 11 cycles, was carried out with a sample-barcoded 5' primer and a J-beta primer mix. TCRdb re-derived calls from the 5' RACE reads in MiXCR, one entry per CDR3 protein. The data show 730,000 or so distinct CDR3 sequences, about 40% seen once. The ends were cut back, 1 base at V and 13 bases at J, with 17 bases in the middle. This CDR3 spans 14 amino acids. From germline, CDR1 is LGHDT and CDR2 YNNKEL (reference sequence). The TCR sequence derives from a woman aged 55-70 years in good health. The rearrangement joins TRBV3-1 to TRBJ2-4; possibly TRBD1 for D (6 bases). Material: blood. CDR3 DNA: TGTGCCAGCAGCCAAGTGGCAGGGGTGAGGGAGCAGTACTTC. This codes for CASSQVAGVREQYF.